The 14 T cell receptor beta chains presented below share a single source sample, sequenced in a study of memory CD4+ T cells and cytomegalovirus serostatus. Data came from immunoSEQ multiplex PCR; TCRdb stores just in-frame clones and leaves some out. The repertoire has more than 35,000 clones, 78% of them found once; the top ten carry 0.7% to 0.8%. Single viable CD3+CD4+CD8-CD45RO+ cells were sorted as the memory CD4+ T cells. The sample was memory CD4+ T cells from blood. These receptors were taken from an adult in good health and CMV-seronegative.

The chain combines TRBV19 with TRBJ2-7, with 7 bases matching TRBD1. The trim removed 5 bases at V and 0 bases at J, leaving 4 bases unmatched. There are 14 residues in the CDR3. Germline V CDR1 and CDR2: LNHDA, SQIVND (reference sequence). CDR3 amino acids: CASSLRDSSYEQYF. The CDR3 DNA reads TGTGCCAGTAGTCTCCGGGACAGCTCCTACGAGCAGTACTTC. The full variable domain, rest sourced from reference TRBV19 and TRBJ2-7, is DGGITQSPKYLFRKEGQNVTLSCEQNLNHDAMYWYRQDPGQGLRLIYYSQIVNDFQKGDIAEGYSVSREKKESFPLTVTSAQKNPTAFYLCASSLRDSSYEQYFGPGTRLTVT.

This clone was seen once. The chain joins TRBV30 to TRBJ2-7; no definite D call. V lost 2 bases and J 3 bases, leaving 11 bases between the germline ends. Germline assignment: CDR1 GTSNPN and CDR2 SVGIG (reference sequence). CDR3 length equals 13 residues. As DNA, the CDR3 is TGTGCCTGGAGTCGTCAGAGAAGCTACGAGCAGTACTTC. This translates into CAWSRQRSYEQYF.

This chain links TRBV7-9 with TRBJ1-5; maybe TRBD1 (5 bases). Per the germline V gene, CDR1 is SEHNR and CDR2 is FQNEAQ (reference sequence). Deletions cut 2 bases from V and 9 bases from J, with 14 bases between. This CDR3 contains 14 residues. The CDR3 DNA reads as TGTGCCAGCAGCTTATCGACAGATATCAGGCCCCAGCATTTT. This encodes CASSLSTDIRPQHF. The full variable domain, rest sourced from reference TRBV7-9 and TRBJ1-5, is DTGVSQNPRHKITKRGQNVTFRCDPISEHNRLYWYRQTLGQGPEFLTYFQNEAQLEKSRLLSDRFSAERPKGSFSTLEIQRTEQGDSAMYLCASSLSTDIRPQHFGDGTRLSIL.

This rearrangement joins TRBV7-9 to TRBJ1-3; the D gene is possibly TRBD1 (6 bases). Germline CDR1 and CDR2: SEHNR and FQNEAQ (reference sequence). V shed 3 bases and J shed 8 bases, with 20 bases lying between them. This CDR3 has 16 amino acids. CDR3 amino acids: CASSFLRQAGRDTIYF. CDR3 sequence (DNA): TGTGCCAGCAGCTTCCTACGACAGGCGGGCAGGGACACCATATATTTT.

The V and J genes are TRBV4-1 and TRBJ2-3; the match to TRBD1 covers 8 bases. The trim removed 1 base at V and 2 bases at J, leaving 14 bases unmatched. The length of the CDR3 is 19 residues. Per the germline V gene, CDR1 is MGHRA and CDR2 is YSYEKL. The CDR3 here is CASSQVRVSRGQNTDTQYF. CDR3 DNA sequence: TGCGCCAGCAGCCAAGTAAGGGTCAGCAGGGGGCAGAACACAGATACGCAGTATTTT.

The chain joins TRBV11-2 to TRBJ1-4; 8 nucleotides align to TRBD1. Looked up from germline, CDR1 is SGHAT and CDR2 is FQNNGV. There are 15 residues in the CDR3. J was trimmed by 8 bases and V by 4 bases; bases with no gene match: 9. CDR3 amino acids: CASSSRAGGAEKLFF. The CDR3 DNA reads TGTGCCAGCAGCTCTCGGGCAGGGGGCGCGGAAAAACTGTTTTTT.

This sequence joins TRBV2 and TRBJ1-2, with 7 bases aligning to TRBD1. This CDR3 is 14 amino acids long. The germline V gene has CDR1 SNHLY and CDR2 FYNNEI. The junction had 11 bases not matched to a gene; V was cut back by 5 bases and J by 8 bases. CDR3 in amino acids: CASSPMTGPRGYTF. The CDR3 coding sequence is TGTGCCAGCAGTCCTATGACAGGGCCTAGGGGCTACACCTTC.

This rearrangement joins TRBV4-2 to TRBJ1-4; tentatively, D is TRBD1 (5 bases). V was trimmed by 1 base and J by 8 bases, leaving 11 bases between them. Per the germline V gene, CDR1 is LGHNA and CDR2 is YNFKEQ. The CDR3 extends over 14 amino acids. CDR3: CASSQGLGGEKLFF. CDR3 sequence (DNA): TGTGCCAGCAGCCAAGGCCTGGGGGGGGAAAAACTGTTTTTT.

CDR3 bases: TGTGCCAGCAGCGCGAGGGTTCAGGGGGGCTATGAAGCTTTCTTT. Amino acids: CASSARVQGGYEAFF. The genes are TRBV9 and TRBJ1-1; the match to TRBD1 covers 7 bases. There are 15 residues in the CDR3. J lost 7 bases, V lost 3 bases, and 12 bases had no gene match. The germline CDR1 and CDR2 sequences are SGDLS and YYNGEE.

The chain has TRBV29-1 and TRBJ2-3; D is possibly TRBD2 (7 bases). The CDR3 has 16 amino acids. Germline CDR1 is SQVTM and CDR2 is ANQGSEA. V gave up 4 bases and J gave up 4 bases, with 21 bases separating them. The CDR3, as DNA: TGCAGCGTTGGTGGGGGGCAGCGGGGAATTTCAGATACGCAGTATTTT. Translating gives CSVGGGQRGISDTQYF.

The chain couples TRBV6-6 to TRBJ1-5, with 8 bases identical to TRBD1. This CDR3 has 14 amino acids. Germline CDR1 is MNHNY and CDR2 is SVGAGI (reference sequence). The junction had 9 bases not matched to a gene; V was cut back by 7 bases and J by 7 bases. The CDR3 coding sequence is TGTGCCAGCAAACTAGGGACAGGCAGGCAGCCCCAGCATTTT. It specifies CASKLGTGRQPQHF.

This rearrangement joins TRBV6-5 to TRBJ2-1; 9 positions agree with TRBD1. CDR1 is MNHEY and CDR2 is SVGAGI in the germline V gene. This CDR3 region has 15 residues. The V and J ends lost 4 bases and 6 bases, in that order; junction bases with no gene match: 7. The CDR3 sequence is CASSLTGGEVNEQFF. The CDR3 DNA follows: TGTGCCAGCAGTTTAACAGGGGGCGAAGTCAATGAGCAGTTCTTC.

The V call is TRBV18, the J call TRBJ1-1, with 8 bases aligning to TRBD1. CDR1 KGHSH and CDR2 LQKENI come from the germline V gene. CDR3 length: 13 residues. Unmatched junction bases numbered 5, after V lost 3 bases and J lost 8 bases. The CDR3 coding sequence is TGTGCCAGCTCACCGCTCCCAGGGGGCGAAGCTTTCTTT. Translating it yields CASSPLPGGEAFF.

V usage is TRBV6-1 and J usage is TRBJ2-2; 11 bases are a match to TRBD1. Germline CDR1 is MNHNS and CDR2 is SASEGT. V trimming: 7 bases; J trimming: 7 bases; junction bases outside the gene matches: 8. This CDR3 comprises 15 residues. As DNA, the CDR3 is TGTGCCAGCATCCAAGGGACAGGGGGGAACGGGGAGCTGTTTTTT. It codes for CASIQGTGGNGELFF.